This record looks at one T cell receptor beta chain sequence and its context. This sample was taken from a study of blood T cell repertoires in COVID-19. Profiling relied on immunoSEQ multiplex PCR, and the TCRdb table lists in-frame clones only, not all of them. Here the sample spans around 59,000 clones, under 90% being singletons. This receptor was taken from a woman older than 75 with active or convalescent COVID-19. Sequencing was done on a sample of peripheral blood.

The CDR3 loop is CASLLSGGIETQYF. The CDR3, as DNA: TGTGCCAGCCTACTCAGCGGGGGCATCGAGACCCAGTACTTC. The V gene is TRBV2, the J gene TRBJ2-5, with TRBD2 identical over 8 bases. V was clipped by 8 bases and J by 5 bases; unmatched bases: 10. The CDR3 consists of 14 residues. CDR1 and CDR2 (germline): SNHLY, FYNNEI.